These T cell receptor beta chains were read from a single sample in a study of neurological immune-mediated disorders. One entry per CDR3 protein, called by TCRdb with MiXCR from the 5' RACE reads. This sample has over 15,000 distinct CDR3 sequences; roughly 22% occur once, and the top ten carry about 23%. The sequencing sample was made of PBMCs. These receptors were obtained from a man in his fifties in good health. CDR3s include the opening cysteine and the closing phenylalanine or tryptophan. A D gene is named only where the DNA matches it firmly. Some rows have no size entry. The others give once, few or many, or a class for an expanded clone.

TRBD1 TRBJ2-5 TRBV20-1 many CSARPTGAVETQYF TGCAGTGCTAGACCGACAGGGGCGGTGGAGACCCAGTACTTC
. TRBJ2-3 TRBV10-2 . CASSGSRIDTQYF TGCGCCAGCTCCGGGTCGAGGATAGATACGCAGTATTTT
TRBD1 TRBJ2-1 TRBV29-1 many CSVGGQGFHEQFF TGCAGCGTTGGCGGACAGGGGTTTCATGAGCAGTTCTTC
. TRBJ2-5 TRBV29-1 many CSVALGQETQYF TGCAGCGTTGCTTTGGGGCAAGAGACCCAGTACTTC
TRBD1 TRBJ2-1 TRBV4-1 many CASRSDSRQGWYNEQFF TGCGCCAGCAGGTCGGATTCCAGACAGGGCTGGTACAATGAGCAGTTCTTC
TRBD2 TRBJ2-3 TRBV27 many CASSPQGLAGVVAQYF TGTGCCAGCAGTCCCCAGGGACTAGCGGGAGTCGTCGCGCAGTATTTT
TRBD1 TRBJ1-5 TRBV5-8 many CASSWDRAFQPQHF TGTGCCAGCAGCTGGGACAGGGCATTTCAGCCCCAGCATTTT
. TRBJ2-7 TRBV5-1 medium-sized CASRWQGWNYEQYF TGCGCCAGCAGGTGGCAGGGATGGAACTACGAGCAGTACTTC
. TRBJ2-1 TRBV20-1 many CSARELRGLAKYNEQFF TGCAGTGCTAGAGAACTTCGTGGGCTAGCGAAATACAATGAGCAGTTCTTC
. TRBJ2-3 TRBV7-9 . CASSPHGPDTQYF TGTGCCAGCAGCCCGCACGGTCCAGATACGCAGTATTTT
. TRBJ2-7 TRBV12-3/TRBV12-4 many CASSLVRRAGEQYF TGTGCCAGCAGTTTAGTCCGGCGCGCTGGCGAGCAGTACTTC
. TRBJ2-1 TRBV6-2/TRBV6-3 many CASRYDFRPRGHNEQFF TGTGCCAGCAGATACGATTTCCGCCCTCGGGGCCACAATGAGCAGTTCTTC
. TRBJ2-5 TRBV20-1 medium-sized CSARGVGGGSLRETQYF TGCAGTGCTAGAGGAGTCGGGGGCGGGAGCCTCAGAGAGACCCAGTACTTC
. TRBJ2-3 TRBV5-1 . CASRSQGFPDTQYF TGCGCCAGCAGATCACAGGGTTTCCCAGATACGCAGTATTTT
. TRBJ2-1 TRBV3-1 many CASSLGTRNEQFF TGTGCCAGCAGCCTGGGGACACGCAATGAGCAGTTCTTC
. TRBJ2-6 TRBV20-1 medium-sized CSARVDGWGSSGANVLTF TGCAGTGCTAGAGTAGATGGATGGGGTAGCTCTGGGGCCAACGTCCTGACTTTC
TRBD1 TRBJ2-7 TRBV20-1 many CSARPGTGYYEQYF TGCAGTGCTAGGCCCGGGACAGGATATTACGAGCAGTACTTC
. TRBJ1-3 TRBV4-3 medium-sized CASSQAQGRGNTIYF TGCGCCAGCAGCCAAGCACAGGGTCGAGGAAACACCATATATTTT
TRBD1 TRBJ1-3 TRBV4-3 . CASSQTWARQGALGNTIYF TGCGCCAGCAGCCAAACTTGGGCACGACAGGGCGCACTCGGAAACACCATATATTTT
. TRBJ2-7 TRBV11-2 many CASRLSDSGRYEQYF TGTGCCAGCAGATTAAGCGATTCGGGACGCTACGAGCAGTACTTC
TRBD1 TRBJ2-5 TRBV20-1 medium-sized CSAMDRDSNQETQYF TGCAGTGCTATGGACCGGGACAGCAATCAAGAGACCCAGTACTTC
. TRBJ1-1 TRBV10-3 many CAILAEGVTEAFF TGTGCCATCCTGGCCGAGGGGGTCACTGAAGCTTTCTTT
. TRBJ1-2 TRBV6-1 many CASRQGDYGYTF TGTGCCAGCAGACAGGGCGACTATGGCTACACCTTC
. TRBJ2-1 TRBV20-1 many CSASVDEQFF TGCAGTGCTAGTGTGGATGAGCAGTTCTTC
TRBD1 TRBJ2-7 TRBV5-1 many CASSFGTGVYEQYF TGCGCCAGCAGCTTCGGGACAGGGGTCTACGAGCAGTACTTC
. TRBJ2-5 TRBV28 many CASRNVARGPQYF TGTGCCAGCAGGAACGTCGCCAGGGGACCCCAGTACTTC
TRBD2 TRBJ2-3 TRBV12-3/TRBV12-4 many CASSSTSGRAEDTQYF TGTGCCAGCAGTTCAACTAGCGGGAGGGCCGAAGATACGCAGTATTTT
. TRBJ1-3 TRBV7-2 many CASSKGVGFSGNTIYF TGTGCCAGCAGCAAAGGGGTCGGCTTCTCTGGAAACACCATATATTTT
. TRBJ2-1 TRBV11-2 many CASSLDGGIKKNEQFF TGTGCCAGCAGCTTAGATGGCGGGATAAAGAAGAATGAGCAGTTCTTC
. TRBJ2-5 TRBV7-2 many CASSLARAPGGQETQYF TGTGCCAGCAGCTTAGCGCGGGCACCTGGGGGGCAAGAGACCCAGTACTTC
. TRBJ1-2 TRBV20-1 many CSAPIGRDYGYTF TGCAGTGCTCCGATCGGTAGGGACTATGGCTACACCTTC
TRBD2 TRBJ2-5 TRBV11-2 many CASRFSGSRGETQYF TGTGCCAGCAGGTTTAGCGGGAGTCGGGGGGAGACCCAGTACTTC
TRBD2 TRBJ2-7 TRBV20-1 many CSAKDRLAGPYEQYF TGCAGTGCTAAGGACCGACTAGCGGGACCCTACGAGCAGTACTTC
. TRBJ2-1 TRBV18 many CASSPFGVNEQFF TGTGCCAGCTCACCATTTGGGGTGAATGAGCAGTTCTTC
TRBD1 TRBJ2-1 TRBV5-1 many CASSLRQGTGNEQFF TGCGCCAGCAGCTTAAGACAGGGGACGGGGAATGAGCAGTTCTTC
TRBD2 TRBJ2-3 TRBV20-1 medium-sized CSARVGSGRGTDTQYF TGCAGTGCTAGAGTGGGAAGCGGGAGGGGCACAGATACGCAGTATTTT
. TRBJ2-2 TRBV5-1 many CASSLGGHLNTGELFF TGCGCCAGCAGCTTAGGCGGACACCTGAACACCGGGGAGCTGTTTTTT
. TRBJ1-5 TRBV7-2 medium-sized CASSLRQVQPQHF TGTGCCAGCAGCTTAAGACAGGTTCAGCCCCAGCATTTT
TRBD2 TRBJ2-1 TRBV20-1 many CSARDFLAGAYNEQFF TGCAGTGCTAGAGATTTTCTAGCGGGAGCCTACAATGAGCAGTTCTTC
TRBD1 TRBJ1-2 TRBV29-1 many CSVAQAGQGGGYTF TGCAGCGTTGCACAGGCCGGACAGGGCGGGGGCTACACCTTC
TRBD1 TRBJ1-2 TRBV10-3 once CAISETARPGQYGYTF TGTGCCATCAGTGAGACCGCACGACCGGGACAGTATGGCTACACCTTC
. TRBJ2-6 TRBV6-5 many CASSYGGTGANVLTF TGTGCCAGCAGTTACGGGGGGACTGGGGCCAACGTCCTGACTTTC
. TRBJ1-5 TRBV7-2 medium-sized CASSLDPGRHQPQHF TGTGCCAGCAGCCTCGACCCAGGGAGGCATCAGCCCCAGCATTTT
. TRBJ1-1 TRBV6-2/TRBV6-3 . CASSDATELAFF TGTGCCAGCAGTGACGCGACCGAGCTAGCTTTCTTT
. TRBJ1-1 TRBV29-1 many CSVERQVRYTEAFF TGCAGCGTTGAGCGACAGGTCCGCTACACTGAAGCTTTCTTT
. TRBJ2-1 TRBV27 many CASSLYGGSSYNEQFF TGTGCCAGCAGTTTATACGGAGGGAGCTCCTACAATGAGCAGTTCTTC